These 6 T cell receptor beta chains came from one sample sequenced in a study of cytomegalovirus exposure and HLA in healthy donors. It was with 60 Vbeta and 13 Jbeta primers that the PCR ran. Profiling relied on immunoSEQ multiplex PCR, and the TCRdb table lists in-frame clones only, not all of them. The table has approximately 110,000 clones, 15% to 17% seen once. The specimen sequenced was PBMCs. The receptors shown here come from a woman under 30 in good health and CMV-seronegative.

The chain joins TRBV5-5 to TRBJ1-5, with TRBD1 matching 8 bases. The CDR3 is made up of 16 amino acids. Unmatched junction bases numbered 6, after V lost 4 bases and J lost 0 bases. Germline-derived CDR1 and CDR2 are SGHKS and YYEKEE (reference sequence). CDR3 DNA: TGTGCCAGCAGCCCGGGACAGGACTATAGCAATCAGCCCCAGCATTTT. It is translated as CASSPGQDYSNQPQHF.

This clone was counted only a few times. The rearrangement uses TRBV16 and TRBJ1-2; a possible D gene is TRBD1 (5 bases). This CDR3 has 14 residues. V was shortened by 3 bases and J by 4 bases, with 12 bases between the two germline ends. Germline V CDR1 and CDR2: KGHSY, FQNENV. CDR3 nucleotide sequence: TGTGCCAGCAGCCACCACAGGAATCCCTATGGCTACACCTTC. Translating it yields CASSHHRNPYGYTF.

As for this clone: Within the sample, other DNA sequences also encode this same CDR3. V gene TRBV29-1 combines with J gene TRBJ1-2; 8 bases are shared with TRBD1. Trimming at V came to 2 bases and at J to 2 bases, leaving 13 bases not matched to a gene. The V gene's germline CDR1 is SQVTM and CDR2 ANQGSEA. The CDR3 totals 17 residues. CDR3 region: CSVESGQGSTLNYGYTF. As DNA, the CDR3 is TGCAGCGTTGAATCTGGACAGGGTTCCACCCTAAACTATGGCTACACCTTC.

This clone was counted a few times. CDR3 DNA: TGTGCCAGCAGTTTAGAGAATAGCAATCAGCCCCAGCATTTT. This encodes CASSLENSNQPQHF. The V call is TRBV28, the J call TRBJ1-5; the D is unclear. In germline, CDR1 is MDHEN, CDR2 SYDVKM. The CDR3 is made up of 14 amino acids. The V and J ends lost 2 bases and 0 bases respectively, with 5 bases between them.

This chain connects TRBV28 to TRBJ1-2, with 10 bases lining up with TRBD1. Germline V gene sequence: CDR1 MDHEN, CDR2 SYDVKM. The length of the CDR3 is 15 residues. The V and J ends lost 6 bases and 5 bases, in that order; junction bases with no gene match: 9. DNA for the CDR3: TGTGCCAGCAGACACCGACAGGGGGCGCAATATGGCTACACCTTC. Translated, it gives CASRHRQGAQYGYTF.

This chain links TRBV28 with TRBJ2-2; TRBD2 might be the D (5 bases). V was cut by 8 bases and J by 3 bases, with 16 bases left in between. The CDR3 covers 15 residues. CDR1 is MDHEN and CDR2 is SYDVKM in the germline V gene. In DNA, the CDR3 is TGTGCCAGCCTTCCCCCGCGGAGGTACACCGGGGAGCTGTTTTTT. Protein: CASLPPRRYTGELFF.